A selection of T cell receptor beta chains follows, all from one sample in a study of blood T cell repertoires in COVID-19. The repertoire was sequenced with immunoSEQ multiplex PCR; TCRdb's copy has only in-frame clones and lacks some. The sample has about 400,000 clones, around 90% seen once. Input material: PBMCs or T cells enriched from blood (not recorded which). The receptors were gathered from a middle-aged woman with acute COVID-19. CDR3s include the opening cysteine and the closing phenylalanine or tryptophan. Each record gives: D gene, V gene, J gene, clone size, CDR3 protein, CDR3 DNA. D genes are given only for firm matches. Only part of the rows carry a size: once, few, many, or a class if the clone is expanded.

>TRBD1|TRBV29-1|TRBJ2-4|-
CSVEDPGTGGEENIQYF
TGCAGCGTTGAAGACCCTGGTACAGGGGGCGAAGAAAACATTCAGTACTTC
>-|TRBV27|TRBJ1-5|-
CASTKKQGEGQPQHF
TGTGCCAGCACCAAAAAACAGGGAGAGGGCCAGCCCCAGCATTTT
>-|TRBV11-2|TRBJ1-5|-
CASSSGGNQPQHF
TGTGCCAGCAGCTCAGGGGGCAATCAGCCCCAGCATTTT
>TRBD2|TRBV5-1|TRBJ2-3|-
CASSLAALSGGTDTQYF
TGCGCCAGCAGCTTGGCGGCTCTGAGCGGGGGAACAGATACGCAGTATTTT
>-|TRBV7-9|TRBJ2-7|-
CASSAGQSSYEQYF
TGTGCCAGCAGCGCAGGACAGAGCTCCTACGAGCAGTACTTC
>-|TRBV5-1|TRBJ2-1|-
CASSLGHAGSGSYNEQFF
TGCGCCAGCAGCTTGGGGCATGCGGGGAGCGGCTCCTACAATGAGCAGTTCTTC
>-|TRBV30|TRBJ1-2|-
CAWSGGNYGYTF
TGTGCCTGGAGCGGAGGCAACTATGGCTACACCTTC
>TRBD2|TRBV5-1|TRBJ2-1|-
CASSLALSGGNEQFF
TGCGCCAGCAGCTTGGCGCTTAGCGGGGGCAATGAGCAGTTCTTC
>TRBD1|TRBV3-1/TRBV3-2|TRBJ1-3|-
CASSPLDRGPGNTIYF
TGTGCCAGCAGCCCCTTGGACAGGGGGCCGGGAAACACCATATATTTT
>TRBD2|TRBV19|TRBJ2-1|once
CASSIARGGRDNEQFF
TGTGCCAGTAGTATTGCGCGGGGGGGCCGCGACAATGAGCAGTTCTTC
>TRBD1|TRBV29-1|TRBJ2-3|-
CSVRQGSTDTQYF
TGCAGCGTGCGACAGGGGAGCACAGATACGCAGTATTTT
>TRBD1|TRBV12-3/TRBV12-4|TRBJ2-7|-
CASSIQGLEQYF
TGTGCCAGCAGTATACAGGGGCTTGAGCAGTACTTC
>-|TRBV6-2/TRBV6-3|TRBJ2-7|-
CASSYEAGTPSYEQYF
TGTGCCAGCAGTTACGAAGCTGGGACACCGTCCTACGAGCAGTACTTC
>TRBD1|TRBV5-8|TRBJ2-4|-
CASTGGGKNIQYF
TGTGCCAGCACAGGGGGCGGTAAAAACATTCAGTACTTC
>TRBD2|TRBV11-3|TRBJ2-3|-
CASSPRLAGDSTDTQYF
TGTGCCAGCAGCCCCAGACTAGCGGGGGACAGTACAGATACGCAGTATTTT
>TRBD1|TRBV6-1|TRBJ1-2|-
CASSGDRGRVNYGYTF
TGTGCCAGCAGTGGGGACAGGGGGAGAGTTAACTATGGCTACACCTTC
>-|TRBV24-1|TRBJ2-1|few
CATSDGISLRSYNEQFF
TGTGCCACCAGTGACGGGATCTCCCTCAGATCCTACAATGAGCAGTTCTTC
>-|TRBV9|TRBJ1-6|-
CASSVGPSPGNSPLHF
TGTGCCAGCAGCGTAGGGCCAAGTCCGGGTAATTCACCCCTCCACTTT
>TRBD2|TRBV7-9|TRBJ2-3|-
CASSNLTSGGAYTQYF
TGTGCCAGCAGCAACCTGACTAGCGGGGGGGCTTATACGCAGTATTTT
>-|TRBV3-1/TRBV3-2|TRBJ2-7|-
CASSLGTEQYF
TGTGCCAGCAGCCTAGGGACAGAGCAGTACTTC
>TRBD1|TRBV12-3/TRBV12-4|TRBJ1-1|-
CASSFGDSPEAFF
TGTGCCAGCAGTTTTGGGGACAGCCCTGAAGCTTTCTTT
>TRBD1|TRBV6-1|TRBJ1-2|-
CASSDRDRGLYVGGYTF
TGTGCCAGCAGTGACCGGGACAGGGGTCTGTATGTGGGTGGCTACACCTTC
>-|TRBV23-1|TRBJ1-6|-
CASTFGQHNSPLHF
TGCGCCAGCACATTTGGACAGCATAATTCACCCCTCCACTTT
>-|TRBV30|TRBJ1-2|once
CAWTTVGSFNYGYTF
TGTGCCTGGACCACAGTGGGTTCTTTCAACTATGGCTACACCTTC
>-|TRBV7-2|TRBJ1-5|-
CASSLAPNQPQHF
TGTGCCAGCAGCTTAGCCCCAAATCAGCCCCAGCATTTT
>-|TRBV5-1|TRBJ1-2|-
CASSLDRALVYGYTF
TGCGCCAGCAGCTTGGACAGGGCATTAGTCTATGGCTACACCTTC
>TRBD1|TRBV7-6|TRBJ2-2|-
CASSLYQGAPGTGELFF
TGTGCCAGCAGCTTATACCAGGGGGCCCCGGGCACCGGGGAGCTGTTTTTT
>TRBD1|TRBV4-2|TRBJ2-7|-
CASSHGPGQGAYEQYF
TGTGCCAGCAGCCACGGACCGGGACAGGGGGCTTACGAGCAGTACTTC
>-|TRBV5-5|TRBJ1-2|-
CASSVYQGNYGYTF
TGTGCCAGCAGCGTCTACCAGGGGAACTATGGCTACACCTTC
>TRBD2|TRBV2|TRBJ2-7|-
CASSPYQAGGNYEQYF
TGTGCCAGCAGTCCCTACCAAGCGGGGGGCAACTACGAGCAGTACTTC
>TRBD1|TRBV9|TRBJ2-1|few
CASSVAPPGTGGWEQFF
TGTGCCAGCAGCGTAGCCCCCCCCGGGACAGGGGGATGGGAGCAGTTCTTC
>TRBD1|TRBV2|TRBJ1-4|-
CASSSPGQGDEKLFF
TGTGCCAGCAGTAGTCCGGGACAGGGCGACGAAAAACTGTTTTTT
>-|TRBV15|TRBJ2-7|few
CATSPLRTASYEQYF
TGTGCCACCAGCCCGCTTCGGACAGCCTCCTACGAGCAGTACTTC
>-|TRBV18|TRBJ1-1|-
CASSPRYRENTEAFF
TGTGCCAGCTCACCCCGATATCGGGAGAACACTGAAGCTTTCTTT
>-|TRBV18|TRBJ1-5|-
CASSPGGDQPQHF
TGTGCCAGCTCACCAGGGGGGGATCAGCCCCAGCATTTT
>-|TRBV29-1|TRBJ2-3|-
CSVLTLGGPTDTQYF
TGCAGCGTTCTTACCCTGGGGGGTCCCACAGATACGCAGTATTTT
>-|TRBV7-7|TRBJ1-5|-
CASSPTDGDCSNQPQHF
TGTGCCAGCAGCCCAACGGATGGAGACTGTAGCAATCAGCCCCAGCATTTT
>TRBD1|TRBV5-1|TRBJ1-2|-
CASSLATTGNDGYTF
TGCGCCAGCAGCCTGGCGACGACAGGGAATGATGGCTACACCTTC
>TRBD1|TRBV4-1|TRBJ1-1|-
CASSRTGMNTEAFF
TGCGCCAGCAGCCGGACAGGAATGAACACTGAAGCTTTCTTT
>-|TRBV6-5|TRBJ1-1|-
CASSYRGGDTEAFF
TGTGCCAGCAGTTACAGGGGGGGGGACACTGAAGCTTTCTTT
>-|TRBV15|TRBJ1-4|-
CATSRNRDYDEKLFF
TGTGCCACCAGCAGGAACAGAGACTATGATGAAAAACTGTTTTTT
>-|TRBV18|TRBJ2-5|-
CASSPEGHQETQYF
TGTGCCAGCTCACCGGAGGGACACCAAGAGACCCAGTACTTC
>TRBD2|TRBV20-1|TRBJ2-7|-
CSARGAYEQYF
TGCAGTGCGCGGGGGGCCTACGAGCAGTACTTC
>-|TRBV4-1|TRBJ2-7|-
CASSQQRGNEQYF
TGCGCCAGCAGCCAGCAGAGGGGGAACGAGCAGTACTTC
>TRBD1|TRBV18|TRBJ2-7|-
CASSRDRDHEQYF
TGTGCCAGCTCACGGGACAGGGATCACGAGCAGTACTTC
>TRBD1|TRBV5-1|TRBJ2-7|-
CASSLARGQGEQYF
TGCGCCAGCAGCTTGGCCAGGGGGCAAGGAGAGCAGTACTTC
>TRBD1|TRBV29-1|TRBJ2-2|-
CSVFSKGAGGELFF
TGCAGCGTTTTTTCTAAGGGGGCGGGCGGGGAGCTGTTTTTT
>-|TRBV6-5|TRBJ1-2|-
CASSYGQGNYGYTF
TGTGCCAGCAGTTACGGGCAGGGGAACTACGGCTACACCTTC
>-|TRBV2|TRBJ1-5|few
CASSDWPRIGNQPQHF
TGTGCCAGCAGTGATTGGCCCCGAATTGGCAATCAGCCCCAGCATTTT
>-|TRBV9|TRBJ1-1|-
CASSVDVRRPNTEAFF
TGTGCCAGCAGCGTAGACGTAAGGCGGCCGAACACTGAAGCTTTCTTT